One and the same sample provided the 30 T cell receptor beta chains below, sequenced in a study of T cell responses to AZD1222 COVID-19 vaccine. Data came from immunoSEQ multiplex PCR; TCRdb stores just in-frame clones and leaves some out. This table holds 70,000 to 90,000 clones, more than 70% found once. This specimen consisted of peripheral blood, obtained on day 0 of AZD1222 vaccination. These receptors came from an adult in good health.

The chain recombines TRBV28 with TRBJ1-5, with D uncertain. In germline, CDR1 is MDHEN, CDR2 SYDVKM. This CDR3 is 16 amino acids long. Between the trimmed V and J ends, which lost 7 bases and 0 bases, there was a span of 16 bases. Here the CDR3 reads CASTPRSADSNQPQHF. Written as DNA, the CDR3 is TGTGCCAGCACCCCGAGGTCGGCGGATAGCAATCAGCCCCAGCATTTT. Drawing the rest from reference TRBV28 and TRBJ1-5, the complete variable domain is DVKVTQSSRYLVKRTGEKVFLECVQDMDHENMFWYRQDPGLGLRLIYFSYDVKMKEKGDIPEGYSVSREKKERFSLILESASTNQTSMYLCASTPRSADSNQPQHFGDGTRLSIL.

The chain recombines TRBV7-3 with TRBJ2-5; D possibly corresponds to TRBD2 (7 bases). The CDR3 covers 15 residues. Trimming left V 4 bases short and J 5 bases short, with 17 bases between. CDR1 is SGHTA and CDR2 is FQGTGA in the germline V gene. CDR3 protein: CASSSNRGAGETQYF. DNA of the CDR3: TGTGCCAGCAGCTCAAACCGGGGGGCGGGTGAGACCCAGTACTTC.

The chain carries TRBV9 and TRBJ1-1, with TRBD1 as a possible D gene (6 bases). Germline CDR1 is SGDLS and CDR2 is YYNGEE. There are 14 residues in the CDR3. V was pared by 0 bases and J by 4 bases, with 10 bases between. The CDR3 here is CASSVAGGGTEAFF. The CDR3 bases are TGTGCCAGCAGCGTAGCTGGAGGGGGCACTGAAGCTTTCTTT. Drawing the rest from reference TRBV9 and TRBJ1-1, the complete variable domain is DSGVTQTPKHLITATGQRVTLRCSPRSGDLSVYWYQQSLDQGLQFLIQYYNGEERAKGNILERFSAQQFPDLHSELNLSSLELGDSALYFCASSVAGGGTEAFFGQGTRLTVV.

The chain employs TRBV4-1 and TRBJ1-2; D not certain. CDR3 size: 15 residues. The V end was cut by 4 bases, the J end by 5 bases, with 17 bases between. CDR1 and CDR2 (germline): MGHRA, YSYEKL. Here the CDR3 DNA reads TGCGCCAGCAGCCCGCCCCAACGCTCCGGGTATGGCTACACCTTC. This gives the protein CASSPPQRSGYGYTF.

The V call is TRBV6-2 or TRBV6-3, the J call TRBJ2-3; TRBD2 might be the D (5 bases). CDR1 and CDR2 from the germline V gene are MNHEY and SVGEGT. CDR3 length: 19 residues. V was clipped by 0 bases and J by 1 base, with 20 bases between them. CDR3 coding DNA: TGTGCCAGCAGTTACTCGAGTGGTTCGGCGGGTTGGGGCACAGATACGCAGTATTTT. As protein: CASSYSSGSAGWGTDTQYF.

In nucleotides, the CDR3 is TGTGCCAGCAGTCCCCCCCCGGCCGGGACAGGGAGTGACGGAAAACTGTTTTTT. Amino acid sequence: CASSPPPAGTGSDGKLFF. The chain carries TRBV28 and TRBJ1-4; the match to TRBD1 covers 9 bases. Per germline, CDR1 MDHEN and CDR2 SYDVKM. The CDR3 totals 18 residues. J gave up 10 bases and V 5 bases, and 20 bases lay outside the gene matches.

The V and J genes are TRBV6-6 and TRBJ2-7, with 7 bases matching TRBD1. The J segment lost 2 bases and the V segment lost 8 bases, leaving 12 bases of the junction unmatched. The CDR3 is 15 amino acids. Germline V lookup: CDR1 MNHNY, CDR2 SVGAGI (reference sequence). The CDR3 spells CASGKLNRGPYEQYF. The CDR3 DNA is TGTGCCAGCGGAAAACTTAACAGGGGACCCTACGAGCAGTACTTC.

This chain links TRBV6-5 with TRBJ1-2, with 8 bases identical to TRBD1. CDR1 is MNHEY, CDR2 SVGAGI, per germline. J lost 4 bases, V lost 2 bases, and 9 bases had no gene match. This CDR3 has 16 residues. As DNA, the CDR3 is TGTGCCAGCAGTTACCTTAGGACAGGGAGTACCTATGGCTACACCTTC. Translating gives CASSYLRTGSTYGYTF.

CDR3 loop: CASSQSRTSRSGNTIYF. In DNA form, the CDR3 reads TGCGCCAGCAGCCAGAGCCGGACGAGCCGGTCTGGAAACACCATATATTTT. This chain links TRBV4-1 with TRBJ1-3, with D uncertain. The CDR3 spans 17 residues. The V end lost 3 bases, the J end lost 1 base, and 16 bases lay between the germline ends. Germline V gene data show CDR1 as MGHRA and CDR2 as YSYEKL.

The V call is TRBV5-6, the J call TRBJ1-1; D unclear. Germline V gene lookup returns CDR1 SGHDT and CDR2 YYEEEE. V lost 0 bases, J lost 5 bases, and 17 bases lay in between. This CDR3 contains 16 residues. The DNA of the CDR3 is TGTGCCAGCAGCTTGGAGGGCGCAGGCCGGATTACTGAAGCTTTCTTT. Translating gives CASSLEGAGRITEAFF.

This clone appeared a few times. The V gene is TRBV5-1, the J gene TRBJ1-2, with 7 bases identical to TRBD1. This CDR3 is built from 13 residues. Germline V gene data show CDR1 as SGHRS and CDR2 as YFSETQ. J lost 8 bases, V lost 4 bases, and 8 bases had no gene match. CDR3 residues: CASSPRDSSGYTF. In nucleotides, the CDR3 is TGCGCCAGCAGCCCTCGGGACAGCAGCGGCTACACCTTC.

The chain employs TRBV11-2 and TRBJ1-1; unclear D gene. There are 12 residues in the CDR3. The ends were cut back, 1 base at V and 12 bases at J, with 12 bases in the middle. The germline V gene has CDR1 SGHAT and CDR2 FQNNGV. CDR3 loop: CASSLAPQETFF. The DNA of the CDR3 is TGTGCCAGCAGCTTAGCCCCGCAAGAAACTTTCTTT.

This chain connects TRBV5-1 to TRBJ1-2; 11 bases match TRBD1. This CDR3 has 15 amino acids. V lost 4 bases to trimming and J lost 2 bases; unmatched junction nucleotides: 4. The germline gives CDR1 SGHRS, CDR2 YFSETQ. CDR3 DNA sequence: TGCGCCAGCAGCCCCGGACAGGGGGCGAACTATGGCTACACCTTC. This sequence encodes CASSPGQGANYGYTF. The full variable domain, rest sourced from reference TRBV5-1 and TRBJ1-2, is KAGVTQTPRYLIKTRGQQVTLSCSPISGHRSVSWYQQTPGQGLQFLFEYFSETQRNKGNFPGRFSGRQFSNSRSEMNVSTLELGDSALYLCASSPGQGANYGYTFGSGTRLTVV.

The gene calls are TRBV7-2 and TRBJ1-3; D gene uncertain. V lost 1 base and J 6 bases, leaving 7 bases between the germline ends. This CDR3 has 13 amino acids. The V gene's germline CDR1 is SGHTA and CDR2 FQGNSA. CDR3 in DNA: TGTGCCAGCAGCTTAGGCAGCCAAAACACCATATATTTT. This translates into CASSLGSQNTIYF. The full variable domain, rest sourced from reference TRBV7-2 and TRBJ1-3, is GAGVSQSPSNKVTEKGKDVELRCDPISGHTALYWYRQSLGQGLEFLIYFQGNSAPDKSGLPSDRFSAERTGGSVSTLTIQRTQQEDSAVYLCASSLGSQNTIYFGEGSWLTVV.

The rearrangement joins TRBV5-1 to TRBJ2-7; 12 positions match TRBD2. Trimming cost V 0 bases and J 3 bases; bases outside gene matches: 1. This CDR3 has 15 amino acids. Germline lookup yields CDR1 SGHRS and CDR2 YFSETQ. The CDR3 DNA is TGCGCCAGCAGCTTGGGACTAGCGGGAGACTACGAGCAGTACTTC. It yields the protein CASSLGLAGDYEQYF. The variable domain in full, with the rest retrieved from reference TRBV5-1 and TRBJ2-7, is KAGVTQTPRYLIKTRGQQVTLSCSPISGHRSVSWYQQTPGQGLQFLFEYFSETQRNKGNFPGRFSGRQFSNSRSEMNVSTLELGDSALYLCASSLGLAGDYEQYFGPGTRLTVT.

This chain links TRBV27 with TRBJ1-6; D may be TRBD1 (5 bases). Germline CDR1 MNHEY, CDR2 SMNVEV (reference sequence). The CDR3 length is 13 residues. V shed 5 bases and J shed 8 bases, with 10 bases lying between them. The CDR3, as DNA: TGTGCCAGCAGTCCCCGGGGGGATTCACCCCTCCACTTT. Translated: CASSPRGDSPLHF.

This chain links TRBV9 with TRBJ1-5, with no clear D. Germline loops: CDR1 SGDLS, CDR2 YYNGEE. CDR3 size: 14 residues. Trimming removed 0 bases from V and 6 bases from J, with 10 bases in between. This chain's CDR3 is CASSVDPRGQPQHF. DNA of the CDR3: TGTGCCAGCAGCGTAGATCCCCGGGGTCAGCCCCAGCATTTT. Filled out from reference TRBV9 and TRBJ1-5, the complete variable domain reads DSGVTQTPKHLITATGQRVTLRCSPRSGDLSVYWYQQSLDQGLQFLIQYYNGEERAKGNILERFSAQQFPDLHSELNLSSLELGDSALYFCASSVDPRGQPQHFGDGTRLSIL.

This clone was counted a few times. This chain connects TRBV7-3 to TRBJ2-1; 8 nucleotides agree with TRBD1. This CDR3 region has 16 residues. Looked up from germline, CDR1 is SGHTA and CDR2 is FQGTGA. Trimming cost V 1 base and J 5 bases; bases outside gene matches: 7. The CDR3 DNA reads as TGTGCCAGCAGCTTAATCGGACAGGGAATGGACAATGAGCAGTTCTTC. Amino acid sequence: CASSLIGQGMDNEQFF.

CDR3: CASSLAGRDSPLHF. The CDR3 DNA is TGTGCCAGCAGCTTAGCAGGGCGGGATTCACCCCTCCACTTT. The V gene is TRBV7-9, the J gene TRBJ1-6, with D unclear. Germline-derived CDR1 and CDR2 are SEHNR and FQNEAQ (reference sequence). With 0 bases removed from V and 8 bases from J, the gap between germline ends came to 8 bases. The CDR3 extends over 14 amino acids.

The gene calls are TRBV4-1 and TRBJ1-4; D remains ambiguous. The CDR3 covers 15 residues. Per germline, CDR1 MGHRA and CDR2 YSYEKL. Deletions cut 1 base from V and 2 bases from J, with 8 bases between. This chain's CDR3 is CASSQVGGTNEKLFF. As DNA, the CDR3 is TGCGCCAGCAGCCAAGTTGGAGGGACTAATGAAAAACTGTTTTTT.

In regard to this clone: Germline and junction disagree at one end, which may indicate a read error. This chain connects TRBV12-3 or TRBV12-4 to TRBJ1-4, with 8 bases that match TRBD1. This CDR3 has 12 residues. The CDR3 DNA reads as TGTGCCAGCAGTACTAGGACAGGGCAACCACAATTT. Translating it yields CASSTRTGQPQF.

The chain couples TRBV19 to TRBJ2-7, with D possibly matching TRBD2 (5 bases). This CDR3 has 14 amino acids. Per germline, CDR1 LNHDA and CDR2 SQIVND (reference sequence). Trimming left V 1 base short and J 1 base short, with 8 bases between. CDR3 coding DNA: TGTGCCAGTAGTATAGTGACGGGATCCTACGAGCAGTACTTC. As protein: CASSIVTGSYEQYF.

The gene calls are TRBV7-8 and TRBJ1-1; D not certain. The V end lost 5 bases, the J end lost 6 bases, and 13 bases lay between the germline ends. The CDR3 loop spans 13 amino acids. Germline V gene lookup returns CDR1 SGHVS and CDR2 FQNEAQ. This chain's CDR3 is CASSPSMGAEAFF. As DNA, the CDR3 is TGTGCCAGCAGCCCCTCTATGGGCGCTGAAGCTTTCTTT.

The chain is built from TRBV9 and TRBJ2-3, with 10 bases lining up with TRBD2. Germline V gene sequence: CDR1 SGDLS, CDR2 YYNGEE. The CDR3 loop spans 16 amino acids. The V gene end was trimmed by 1 base and the J gene end by 2 bases; junction bases not matched to a gene: 4. The CDR3 loop reads CASSVIAGGPTDTQYF. CDR3 bases: TGTGCCAGCAGCGTAATAGCGGGAGGCCCCACAGATACGCAGTATTTT.

This chain links TRBV14 with TRBJ2-5; weak D call: TRBD2 (6 bases). Per germline, CDR1 SGHDN and CDR2 FVKESK. V dropped 4 bases and J dropped 2 bases, with 11 bases sitting between them. The CDR3 contains 14 residues. The CDR3 sequence: CASSLRGIQETQYF. As DNA, the CDR3 is TGTGCCAGCAGCCTCCGGGGGATACAAGAGACCCAGTACTTC.

This chain links TRBV19 with TRBJ1-3; D is undetermined. V was clipped by 6 bases and J by 4 bases, with 16 bases between them. The V gene's germline CDR1 is LNHDA and CDR2 SQIVND (reference sequence). The CDR3 consists of 15 residues. The CDR3 here is CASSRDPVSGNTIYF. The CDR3 nucleotides are TGTGCCAGTAGCCGTGATCCTGTGTCGGGAAACACCATATATTTT.

The chain has TRBV7-3 and TRBJ2-3, with 9 positions matching TRBD2. V lost 2 bases to trimming and J lost 1 base; unmatched junction nucleotides: 7. Germline V gene sequence: CDR1 SGHTA, CDR2 FQGTGA. The CDR3 runs 17 residues. For the CDR3, the DNA is TGTGCCAGCAGCTTAGGTCCTAGCGGGACAGGCACAGATACGCAGTATTTT. Its protein product is CASSLGPSGTGTDTQYF.

The chain joins TRBV19 to TRBJ2-3; 8 bases are shared with TRBD2. CDR3 size: 18 residues. With 3 bases clipped from V and 2 bases from J, the junction kept 13 bases outside the gene matches. In germline, CDR1 is LNHDA, CDR2 SQIVND (reference sequence). The DNA of the CDR3 is TGTGCCAGTAGTATTGGGGCTAGCGGGTCGACGTACACAGATACGCAGTATTTT. It specifies CASSIGASGSTYTDTQYF.

The J gene is TRBJ1-3, the V gene TRBV2, with D hard to call. V lost 7 bases, J lost 0 bases, and 10 bases lay in between. The CDR3 sequence is 14 residues long. Germline-derived CDR1 and CDR2 are SNHLY and FYNNEI. The CDR3 is CASIQDLSGNTIYF. CDR3 bases: TGTGCCAGCATTCAGGACCTCTCTGGAAACACCATATATTTT. The variable domain in full, with the rest retrieved from reference TRBV2 and TRBJ1-3, is EPEVTQTPSHQVTQMGQEVILRCVPISNHLYFYWYRQILGQKVEFLVSFYNNEISEKSEIFDDQFSVERPDGSNFTLKIRSTKLEDSAMYFCASIQDLSGNTIYFGEGSWLTVV.

The chain combines TRBV2 with TRBJ1-4; 7 bases match TRBD1. The length of the CDR3 is 15 residues. In germline, CDR1 is SNHLY, CDR2 FYNNEI. V was pared by 4 bases and J by 7 bases, with 9 bases of the junction left unmatched. CDR3 protein: CASSVQQGNREKLFF. The DNA for the CDR3 is TGTGCCAGCAGTGTACAACAGGGGAACCGTGAAAAACTGTTTTTT.